This T cell receptor beta chain was captured in a study of neoadjuvant nivolumab and ipilimumab in lung cancer (dated by TCRdb to the early 2020s). Concerning the study at large: In the NEOSTAR trial, nivolumab was administered intravenously at 3 mg/kg on days 1, 15 and 29, and the combination arm also received ipilimumab 1 mg/kg on day 1 only. The study compared TCR repertoires in pretherapy (baseline) peripheral blood with TCR repertoires in tumors resected at surgery after neoadjuvant immune checkpoint blockade. Matched pretherapy and resected tumor pairs were analyzed for seven patients, of whom four received nivolumab and three received nivolumab plus ipilimumab. The primary trial endpoint was the major pathologic response (MPR) rate in the intention-to-treat population in each study arm. Of the approximately 43 patients with operable NSCLC treated in the trial, some 23 were randomized to nivolumab monotherapy and 21 to nivolumab plus ipilimumab. Here is what the overall study found, with its caveats: No significant correlation was found between TCR clonality and pathologic tumor regression, and only a single major-pathologic-response sample was available for the analysis of TCR clonality versus pathologic tumor regression. From pretherapy to surgery, tumor T-cell richness and clonality went up in three of three dual-therapy tumors, versus only two of four nivolumab-treated tumors. Pretherapy blood TCR richness correlated positively with richness in tumors resected after neoadjuvant therapy (Spearman R of about 0.81). A small number of samples underwent TCR sequencing. Resected tumors had greater TCR richness and clonality than tumor-adjacent uninvolved lung, and increases were observed in more dual-therapy-treated tumors.

CDR1 and CDR2, per the germline V gene, are SGHDN and FVKESK. From its cysteine to its phenylalanine, the CDR3 spans 16 amino acids. Here the CDR3 DNA is all that survives: 48 bases in frame from base 1. Trimming at the junction amounts to 1 base on V and 4 bases on J, and the germline ends lie 13 bases apart. This specimen's time point label, per the study, means: pretherapy, before neoadjuvant immune checkpoint inhibitors. Samples were obtained from the phase 2 randomized NEOSTAR trial, in which neoadjuvant nivolumab or nivolumab plus ipilimumab followed by surgery was tested in operable NSCLC. The library was generated by the immunoSEQ multiplex PCR assay. Per the original workflow: Richness and clonality were used to summarize the repertoires, and clones that significantly expanded or contracted between pre- and post-therapy samples were identified. This immuneACCESS table, as held by TCRdb, lists in-frame sequences with V and J called but not all clones. Of the missing ones, under half trace to an unresolved V gene in checked studies; the others have no known cause. The DNA was the basis for D and trimming; V, J and clone size are from that table. The sample table records 9,000 to 10,000 clones; about four fifths of these occur just once. About 3% of the sample is held by the ten biggest clonotypes.

As concerns this clone: This clone's antigen is unknown. Per-nucleotide qualities are absent, and no much larger clonotype sits a single base away.

The V and J genes are TRBV14 and TRBJ2-2, and perhaps TRBD1 as D gene, on 5 matching bases. This clonotype was sampled from an adult with non-small cell lung cancer. Source: peripheral blood, taken before neoadjuvant nivolumab, alone or with ipilimumab. The CDR3: CASSQAHGAITGELFF. The nucleotides are TGTGCCAGCAGCCAAGCCCATGGGGCGATCACCGGGGAGCTGTTTTTT.